These T cell receptor beta chains were read from a single sample in a study of blood T cell repertoires in COVID-19. The repertoire was sequenced with immunoSEQ multiplex PCR; TCRdb's copy has only in-frame clones and lacks some. The data show tens of thousands of clones, approximately 92% seen once. Sequencing used peripheral blood. The receptors stem from an elderly man with acute or convalescent COVID-19. Both conserved end residues are part of each CDR3. D genes are given only for firm matches. Not every row has a clone size; where given, it reads once, few, many or a size class.

J	D	V	size	DNA	CDR3
TRBJ2-5	NA	TRBV19	NA	TGTGCCAGTAGTATCTCCAGCCAAGAGACCCAGTACTTC	CASSISSQETQYF
TRBJ1-1	NA	TRBV11-2	NA	TGTGCCAGCAGCTTAGGTGGGGGGGTTAACACTGAAGCTTTCTTT	CASSLGGGVNTEAFF
TRBJ1-1	NA	TRBV24-1	once	TGTGCCACCAGTGACAGCGGCCCGCGGAACACTGAAGCTTTCTTT	CATSDSGPRNTEAFF
TRBJ2-4	TRBD1	TRBV19	NA	TGTGCCAGTAGTTTCGGGACAGGGAATGGGGCCAAAAACATTCAGTACTTC	CASSFGTGNGAKNIQYF
TRBJ1-2	TRBD1	TRBV29-1	NA	TGCAGCGTAGACGGGGGAAGGGGGCTGAGCTACACCTTC	CSVDGGRGLSYTF
TRBJ2-7	NA	TRBV11-3	NA	TGTGCCAGCAGCTTGGACACCTCCTCCTACGAGCAGTACTTC	CASSLDTSSYEQYF
TRBJ2-5	TRBD2	TRBV24-1	once	TGTGCCACCCGGGAGGGGGAGCGGGAGACCCAGTACTTC	CATREGERETQYF
TRBJ1-3	NA	TRBV18	NA	TGTGCCAGCTCAGAACAGCTCTCTGGAAACACCATATATTTT	CASSEQLSGNTIYF
TRBJ2-1	TRBD1	TRBV2	NA	TGTGCCAGCACCGACAGGGCTTTGTACAATGAGCAGTTCTTC	CASTDRALYNEQFF
TRBJ1-2	TRBD1	TRBV5-1	NA	TGCGCCAGCAGCTTACAGGGGAATATCGAGAACTATGGCTACACCTTC	CASSLQGNIENYGYTF
TRBJ2-7	NA	TRBV6-2/TRBV6-3	few	TGTGCCAGCAGTCCGGGGTTCTACGAGCAGTACTTC	CASSPGFYEQYF
TRBJ2-3	TRBD1	TRBV6-5	NA	TGTGCCAGCAGTACCAGGGGGAATACGCAGTATTTT	CASSTRGNTQYF
TRBJ1-6	TRBD1	TRBV6-5	once	TGTGCCAGCAGTAATGGACAGGGTAGCTACTCACCCCTCCACTTT	CASSNGQGSYSPLHF
TRBJ1-2	NA	TRBV19	NA	TGTGCCAGTAGTATTCAGGGGACCTATGGCTACACCTTC	CASSIQGTYGYTF
TRBJ2-7	NA	TRBV7-6	NA	TGTGCCAGCAGCTTAGGGCAGGGAAGCTCCTACGAGCAGTACTTC	CASSLGQGSSYEQYF
TRBJ1-5	NA	TRBV12-3/TRBV12-4	NA	TGTGCCAGCAGTTTGACCAGGGATCAGCCCCAGCATTTT	CASSLTRDQPQHF
TRBJ2-5	NA	TRBV9	NA	TGTGCCAGCGATAGGGGGGGAGAGACCCAGTACTTC	CASDRGGETQYF
TRBJ1-2	NA	TRBV27	once	TGTGCCAGCAGTTTATCTTCGGGGAGAGGTGGCTACACCTTC	CASSLSSGRGGYTF
TRBJ2-5	TRBD1	TRBV27	NA	TGTGCCAGCAGACAAACAGGGGCAGGGGAGACCCAGTACTTC	CASRQTGAGETQYF
TRBJ1-1	TRBD1	TRBV7-9	NA	TGTGCCAGCAGCTTCCCGGGACAGAGGAACACTGAAGCTTTCTTT	CASSFPGQRNTEAFF
TRBJ2-2	NA	TRBV15	NA	TGTGCCACCAGCAGAGATATGAACACCGGGGAGCTGTTTTTT	CATSRDMNTGELFF
TRBJ2-7	TRBD1	TRBV11-3	NA	TGTGCCAGCAGCTTATACGCAGGGGGCATCAACGAGCAGTACTTC	CASSLYAGGINEQYF
TRBJ2-1	TRBD2	TRBV6-5	once	TGTGCCAGCAGCCTGAGCGGGGGGTCCTACAATGAGCAGTTCTTC	CASSLSGGSYNEQFF
TRBJ2-2	NA	TRBV5-1	NA	TGCGCCAGCAGCCCGTGGGTGGGGGCCAGGACCGGGGAGCTGTTTTTT	CASSPWVGARTGELFF
TRBJ2-7	TRBD1	TRBV4-1	once	TGCGCCAGCAGCCAAGATCAGCGGACAGGAACCCCCTACGAGCAGTACTTC	CASSQDQRTGTPYEQYF
TRBJ2-3	NA	TRBV6-4	NA	TGTGCCAGCAGTCCTGGGGGGTCGGGTACGAGTACGCAGTATTTT	CASSPGGSGTSTQYF
TRBJ2-1	TRBD2	TRBV5-1	NA	TGCGCCAGCAGCTCTAGCGGGGGTGGATACAATGAGCAGTTCTTC	CASSSSGGGYNEQFF
TRBJ2-1	TRBD1	TRBV5-1	once	TGCGCCAGCAGCCACAGAGGGGACAGGGGAAGTGATGAGCAGTTCTTC	CASSHRGDRGSDEQFF
TRBJ1-1	NA	TRBV11-2	NA	TGTGCCAGCAGCCCTACGGTGAACACTGAAGCTTTCTTT	CASSPTVNTEAFF
TRBJ1-4	TRBD1	TRBV5-1	NA	TGCGCCAGCAGGCCAGGGGGCGAGAGTCATGAAAAACTGTTTTTT	CASRPGGESHEKLFF
TRBJ1-6	NA	TRBV29-1	NA	TGCAGCGTTGGGACCACACGGGGTTCACCCCTCCACTTT	CSVGTTRGSPLHF
TRBJ1-2	TRBD1	TRBV6-5	NA	TGTGCCAGCAGTTACGGTGGACAGGGAGTTAACTATGGCTACACCTTC	CASSYGGQGVNYGYTF
TRBJ1-4	TRBD1	TRBV5-1	NA	TGCGCCAGCAGCTTGTTTGGGACAGGAGAAGAAAAACTGTTTTTT	CASSLFGTGEEKLFF
TRBJ2-7	TRBD1	TRBV28	NA	TGTGCCAGTGGACAGGGTTTCTCCTACGAGCAGTACTTC	CASGQGFSYEQYF
TRBJ2-2	TRBD1	TRBV5-4	NA	TGTGCCAGCACCACTGGACAGGGCACCACCGGGGAGCTGTTTTTT	CASTTGQGTTGELFF
TRBJ1-3	NA	TRBV5-1	NA	TGCGCCAGCAGCTTGGAAGGGGGTCCTGGAAACACCATATATTTT	CASSLEGGPGNTIYF
TRBJ2-1	NA	TRBV3-1/TRBV3-2	NA	TGTGCCAGCAGCCAAGGGGCTCTCTGGGGGGACGAGCAGTTCTTC	CASSQGALWGDEQFF
TRBJ2-5	NA	TRBV5-4	NA	TGTGCCAGCAGCAAAGTAGGACAGCGAGAGACCCAGTACTTC	CASSKVGQRETQYF
TRBJ1-4	TRBD1	TRBV15	NA	TGTGCCACCAGCTCAGGGGGGCCCGCGAATGAAAAACTGTTTTTT	CATSSGGPANEKLFF
TRBJ2-7	NA	TRBV27	NA	TGTGCCAGCAGTTTTCGCCGGGGTTTCGAGCAGTACTTC	CASSFRRGFEQYF
TRBJ1-4	NA	TRBV28	NA	TGTGCCAGCACCAAAGGGGGTGGGGATATTCGGCTGTTTTTT	CASTKGGGDIRLFF
TRBJ1-6	TRBD1	TRBV5-1	NA	TGCGCCAGCAGGGCTGGACAGGGTCAATCACCCCTCCACTTT	CASRAGQGQSPLHF
TRBJ2-5	NA	TRBV30	NA	TGTGCTTCTAGGGAGTTAGCGTACCAAGAGACCCAGTACTTC	CASRELAYQETQYF
TRBJ2-2	NA	TRBV30	NA	TGTGCCTGGAGTTCGGGACTGAAAGGCGGGGAGCTGTTTTTT	CAWSSGLKGGELFF
TRBJ2-1	TRBD2	TRBV4-2	NA	TGTGCCAGCAGCCTTTTAGCGGGGGGGCTCTACAATGAGCAGTTCTTC	CASSLLAGGLYNEQFF
TRBJ1-1	NA	TRBV9	NA	TGTGCCAGCAGCTCTAGGGGTGGGATGAACACTGAAGCTTTCTTT	CASSSRGGMNTEAFF
TRBJ2-7	NA	TRBV28	once	TGTGCCAGCAGCGCCCAACAGGGGGGGCGGTACGAGCAGTACTTC	CASSAQQGGRYEQYF
TRBJ2-5	NA	TRBV4-1	NA	TGCGCCAGCAGCCAAGCGCGAGGAGAGACCCAGTACTTC	CASSQARGETQYF
TRBJ2-5	NA	TRBV5-1	NA	TGCGCCAGCAGATACAGGGTAGGAGAGACCCAGTACTTC	CASRYRVGETQYF
TRBJ2-7	NA	TRBV12-3/TRBV12-4	NA	TGTGCCAGCAGTTTTTTAGACTACGAGCAGTACTTC	CASSFLDYEQYF